This T cell receptor beta chain is drawn from a study of shared T cell receptors in the human thymus. This CDR3 spans 17 amino acids. In germline, CDR1 is SGHRS, CDR2 YFSETQ. After removal of 2 bases from V and 0 bases from J, the junction contained 5 bases not matched to a gene. Sequencing used immunoSEQ multiplex PCR; TCRdb keeps in-frame clones, though not all of them. Among some 640,000 clones listed, more than 75% were seen once. The sample was also linked to a second study, of human thymus T cells. From that report: Thymus pieces cut out during corrective heart surgery were the tissue that was used. Thymic as well as blood repertoires seemed to favor certain V and J genes unevenly. There were highly overlapping thymic repertoires among unrelated individuals, as related research reported.

The TCR was taken from a boy in the first two years of life with a congenital heart defect. The sequencing sample was made of thymocytes. The chain links TRBV5-1 to TRBJ2-6; 7 nucleotides line up with TRBD1. This CDR3 is CASSFGTARSGANVLTF. In DNA, the CDR3 is TGCGCCAGCAGCTTCGGGACAGCCCGCTCTGGGGCCAACGTCCTGACTTTC.